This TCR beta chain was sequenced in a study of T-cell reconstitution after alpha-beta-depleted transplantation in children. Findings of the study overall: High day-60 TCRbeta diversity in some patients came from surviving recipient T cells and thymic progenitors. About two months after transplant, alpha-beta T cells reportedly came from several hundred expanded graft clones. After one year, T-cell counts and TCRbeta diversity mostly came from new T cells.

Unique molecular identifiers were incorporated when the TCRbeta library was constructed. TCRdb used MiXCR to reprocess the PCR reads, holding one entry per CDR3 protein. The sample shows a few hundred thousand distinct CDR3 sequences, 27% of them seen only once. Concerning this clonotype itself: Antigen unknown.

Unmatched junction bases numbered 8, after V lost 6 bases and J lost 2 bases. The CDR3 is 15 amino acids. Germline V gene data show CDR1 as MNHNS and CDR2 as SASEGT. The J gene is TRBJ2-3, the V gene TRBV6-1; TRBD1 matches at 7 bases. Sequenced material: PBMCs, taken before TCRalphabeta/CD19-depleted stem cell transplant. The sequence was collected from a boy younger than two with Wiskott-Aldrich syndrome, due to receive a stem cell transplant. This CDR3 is CASSPTGLDTDTQYF. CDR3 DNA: TGTGCCAGCAGCCCGACAGGGCTGGACACAGATACGCAGTATTTT.